The entry below gives a single T cell receptor (beta chain) sequence along with its context. Its antigen is unknown. The CDR3 totals 14 residues. The germline gives CDR1 ENHRY, CDR2 SYGVKD. J was trimmed by 2 bases and V by 11 bases; bases with no gene match: 9. The sample originates from a study of cytomegalovirus exposure and HLA in healthy donors. PCR used 60 Vbeta primers and 13 Jbeta primers. Only in-frame clones appear in the TCRdb table, and some are missing; sequencing was by immunoSEQ multiplex PCR. This sample's table reports about 96,000 clones. Points from the study as a whole: One variant, a missense change in DCLRE1C, was linked in a later analysis to TCR beta V- and J-gene trimming. Indistinguishability led to the exclusion of some V segments, TRBV6-2 and TRBV6-3 included. Information on immune exposure was restricted to one variable (CMV serostatus).

The source of this sequence is a woman in her twenties or thirties in good health and CMV-seronegative. Material: PBMCs. The J gene is TRBJ2-3, the V gene TRBV10-3; 8 nucleotides match TRBD2. The CDR3 region is CALQSSGDTDTQYF. In DNA, the CDR3 is TGTGCCCTCCAGAGTAGCGGGGACACAGATACGCAGTATTTT.